The entry below describes one T cell receptor beta chain. The TCRbeta library incorporated unique molecular identifiers. TCRdb analysed the PCR reads with MiXCR anew, one entry per CDR3 protein. The table records 350,000 to 450,000 distinct CDR3 sequences, around 21% of them present only once. This record comes from a study of T-cell reconstitution after alpha-beta-depleted transplantation in children. The V gene lost 2 bases and the J gene lost 3 bases, with 5 bases spanning the gap. Germline V gives CDR1 MGHRA, CDR2 YSYEKL. This CDR3 spans 12 amino acids. The gene calls are TRBV4-1 and TRBJ2-7; D not resolved. The source of this sequence is a human donor who donated a stem cell graft to a child with acute myeloid leukemia. Source: PBMCs from the stem cell graft donor, taken from the stem cell graft. The chain's CDR3 is CASSQKYYEQYF. DNA of the CDR3: TGCGCCAGCAGCCAAAAGTACTACGAGCAGTACTTC.